One sample yielded the 17 T cell receptor beta chains listed below, sequenced in a study of neurological immune-mediated disorders. MiXCR, applied by TCRdb to the 5' RACE reads, yields one record per CDR3 protein. The data hold fewer than 60,000 distinct CDR3 sequences, with 9% to 12% observed a single time. Specimen: PBMCs. These receptors all come from a man aged 65 to 79 with HTLV-1-associated myelopathy (HAM/TSP).

This clonotype has at least ten counts. The chain uses TRBV28 and TRBJ2-1; maybe TRBD1 (5 bases). The CDR3 is made up of 13 amino acids. Trimming took off 2 bases at V and 7 bases at J, with 9 bases between the two ends. Germline CDR1 is MDHEN and CDR2 is SYDVKM. The CDR3 spells CASSLGAENEQFF. CDR3 in DNA: TGTGCCAGCAGTTTAGGGGCGGAGAATGAGCAGTTCTTC.

This clonotype was observed at least ten times. This sequence joins TRBV18 and TRBJ2-1; tentative D call: TRBD2 (6 bases). With 1 base removed from V and 4 bases from J, the gap between germline ends came to 8 bases. The germline V gene has CDR1 KGHSH and CDR2 LQKENI. The CDR3 is 14 amino acids. CDR3 region: CASSPRGVYNEQFF. The CDR3 coding sequence is TGTGCCAGCTCACCACGGGGGGTGTACAATGAGCAGTTCTTC. The complete variable domain, with remaining parts taken from reference TRBV18 and TRBJ2-1, reads NAGVMQNPRHLVRRRGQEARLRCSPMKGHSHVYWYRQLPEEGLKFMVYLQKENIIDESGMPKERFSAEFPKEGPSILRIQQVVRGDSAAYFCASSPRGVYNEQFFGPGTRLTVL.

This clonotype was recorded many times. The V call is TRBV4-2, the J call TRBJ2-3; 11 nucleotides match TRBD2. V lost 2 bases to trimming and J lost 2 bases; unmatched junction nucleotides: 15. The CDR3 totals 20 residues. From germline, CDR1 is LGHNA and CDR2 YNFKEQ. The CDR3 DNA reads as TGTGCCAGCAGCCAACATACCGCGACTAGCGGGACCCGTCTCACAGATACGCAGTATTTT. As protein: CASSQHTATSGTRLTDTQYF.

V usage is TRBV21-1 and J usage is TRBJ2-7. TRBV21-1 is labeled a pseudogene. There are 14 residues in the CDR3. As DNA, the CDR3 is TGTGCCAGCAGCACCCGAAGGACCGCCTACGAGCAGTACTTC. Translated, it gives CASSTRRTAYEQYF.

In this sample, this clonotype turned up many times. The V and J genes are TRBV20-1 and TRBJ2-3; D is unresolved. The CDR3 is made up of 11 amino acids. CDR1 is DFQATT, CDR2 SNEGSKA, per germline (reference sequence). Trimming cost V 3 bases and J 1 base, with 2 bases left between them. CDR3 residues: CSASGTDTQYF. The DNA for the CDR3 is TGCAGTGCTAGTGGCACAGATACGCAGTATTTT.

This clonotype was counted ten times or more. The V call is TRBV12-3 or TRBV12-4, the J call TRBJ2-7; a weak D match, TRBD1 (6 bases). There are 13 residues in the CDR3. Trimming cost V 5 bases and J 2 bases, with 10 bases left between them. In nucleotides, the CDR3 is TGTGCCAGCAGTACAGGACAGACCTACGAGCAGTACTTC. It is translated as CASSTGQTYEQYF.

The gene calls are TRBV28 and TRBJ1-2; TRBD1 is a possible D gene (6 bases). There are 12 residues in the CDR3. Per germline, CDR1 MDHEN and CDR2 SYDVKM. The V end lost 11 bases, the J end lost 8 bases, and 18 bases lay between the germline ends. In DNA, the CDR3 is TGTGCCGCAAGCACAGGGATGCGGGGCTACACCTTC. This encodes CAASTGMRGYTF.

In this sample, this clonotype turned up a few times. A much more abundant neighbour one base away suggests this may be a read error. The gene calls are TRBV12-3 or TRBV12-4 and TRBJ1-1; TRBD1 is a possible D gene (5 bases). The CDR3 is made up of 14 amino acids. CDR3 coding DNA: TGTGTCAGCAGTCGGTTACGGGGCGACACTGAAGCTTTCTTT. It is translated as CVSSRLRGDTEAFF.

This clonotype was seen at least ten times. The CDR3 loop reads CASRNPGTSGYNEQFF. For the CDR3, the DNA is TGTGCCAGCCGAAATCCCGGGACTAGCGGTTACAATGAGCAGTTCTTC. The chain joins TRBV6-2 or TRBV6-3 to TRBJ2-1, with 11 bases matching TRBD2. The V segment lost 8 bases and the J segment 4 bases; nucleotides outside the gene matches: 10. Germline values: CDR1 MNHEY, CDR2 SVGEGT. This CDR3 is built from 16 residues.

This clonotype was seen a few times. This chain connects TRBV20-1 to TRBJ2-7; D may match TRBD1 or TRBD2 (6 bases each). This CDR3 contains 16 residues. The germline V and J ends were trimmed by 6 bases and 3 bases, with 24 bases remaining between them. CDR1 and CDR2 (germline): DFQATT, SNEGSKA (reference sequence). Written as DNA, the CDR3 is TGCAGTGCGCCCGGGGGCGCTTTACAAAATGGCTACGAGCAGTACTTC. Its protein product is CSAPGGALQNGYEQYF.

This clonotype has a count of ten or more. The chain couples TRBV5-6 to TRBJ1-1; D unresolved. Germline V gene lookup returns CDR1 SGHDT and CDR2 YYEEEE. The CDR3 loop spans 13 amino acids. V dropped 2 bases and J dropped 1 base, with 6 bases sitting between them. The CDR3 DNA follows: TGTGCCAGCAGCTTTAGAGAGAACACTGAAGCTTTCTTT. Protein: CASSFRENTEAFF.

This clonotype was seen just once. CDR3 region: CASSFTAASGSGHEQYF. CDR3 DNA sequence: TGTGCCAGCAGCTTTACTGCCGCTAGCGGGAGTGGCCACGAGCAGTACTTC. V is TRBV7-2 and J is TRBJ2-7, with 10 bases that match TRBD2. J was trimmed by 5 bases and V by 3 bases; bases with no gene match: 13. CDR3 size: 17 residues. CDR1 and CDR2 (germline): SGHTA, FQGNSA.

For this clonotype: The DNA is omitted, as the CDR3 cannot be located on it reliably, and the CDR3 follows TCRdb's listing. The gene calls are TRBV7-9 and TRBJ2-7; the table's D call, TRBD1, has no DNA check behind it. Termini included, the CDR3 measures 20 amino acids. The germline CDR1 and CDR2 sequences are SEHNR and FQNEAQ (reference sequence). The CDR3 is CASSFYICSAPWDTTYEQYF.

This clonotype showed up many times. The chain joins TRBV9 to TRBJ2-4, with TRBD2 matching 13 bases. CDR1 and CDR2 (germline): SGDLS, YYNGEE. Trimming at V came to 3 bases and at J to 9 bases, leaving 9 bases not matched to a gene. This CDR3 spans 16 amino acids. CDR3 region: CASSGLAGGLGTIQYF. DNA for the CDR3: TGTGCCAGCAGCGGACTAGCGGGAGGTCTAGGAACCATTCAGTACTTC.

The chain employs TRBV7-3 and TRBJ2-5; D ambiguous. The CDR3 has 13 amino acids. Germline loops: CDR1 SGHTA, CDR2 FQGTGA. V lost 3 bases to trimming and J lost 5 bases, with 10 bases between them. The CDR3 nucleotides are TGTGCCAGCAGCTTGTCAGGTCCCGAGACCCAGTACTTC. It is translated as CASSLSGPETQYF.

This clonotype has just a few counts. This chain connects TRBV6-2 or TRBV6-3 to TRBJ2-1, with TRBD2 as a possible D gene (6 bases). CDR1 MNHEY and CDR2 SVGEGT come from the germline V gene. CDR3 length: 14 amino acids. V shed 8 bases and J shed 8 bases, with 19 bases lying between them. DNA of the CDR3: TGTGCCAGCTCCAGCGCAGGGAGGAGGGATGAGCAGTTCTTC. It translates to CASSSAGRRDEQFF.

Concerning this clonotype: A much larger clone differs from this one at a single base, so this may be a read error. The chain recombines TRBV6-6 with TRBJ2-1; D perhaps matches TRBD2 (6 bases). The CDR3 has 14 residues. Trimming pared 10 bases from V and 6 bases from J, leaving 19 bases between. In germline, CDR1 is MNHNY, CDR2 SVGAGI (reference sequence). The CDR3 DNA reads TGTGCCAACAGCCCACTCGGAGGGGCCAATGAGCAGTTCTTC. This sequence encodes CANSPLGGANEQFF.